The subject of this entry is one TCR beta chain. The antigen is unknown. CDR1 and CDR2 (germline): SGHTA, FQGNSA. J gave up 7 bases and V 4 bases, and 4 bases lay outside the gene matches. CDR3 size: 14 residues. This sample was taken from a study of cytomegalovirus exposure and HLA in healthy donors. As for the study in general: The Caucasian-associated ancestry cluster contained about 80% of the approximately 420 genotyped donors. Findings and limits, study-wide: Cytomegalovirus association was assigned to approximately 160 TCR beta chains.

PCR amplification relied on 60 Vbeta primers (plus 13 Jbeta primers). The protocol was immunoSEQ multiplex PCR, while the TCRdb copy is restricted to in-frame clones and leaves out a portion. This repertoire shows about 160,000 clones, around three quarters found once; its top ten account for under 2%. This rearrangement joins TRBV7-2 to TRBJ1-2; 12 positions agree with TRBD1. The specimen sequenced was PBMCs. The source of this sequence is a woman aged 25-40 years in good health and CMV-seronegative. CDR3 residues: CASSWGQGAPGYTF. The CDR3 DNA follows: TGTGCCAGCAGCTGGGGACAGGGGGCGCCTGGCTACACCTTC.